The T cell receptor (beta chain) under discussion was sequenced for a study of blood T cells in healthy people across ages. They isolated at least 6 million PBMCs from each sample. Primers used in a second PCR of about 6 to 11 cycles were a sample-barcoded 5' primer and a J-beta primer mix. TCRdb fed the 5' RACE reads into MiXCR, producing one record per CDR3 protein. The table shows about 800,000 distinct CDR3 sequences, with 25% occurring only once. This clonotype was seen at least ten times. V lost 5 bases, J lost 2 bases, and 9 bases stayed unmatched. Germline V gene lookup returns CDR1 SGHTA and CDR2 FQGNSA. The length of the CDR3 is 15 residues. The same sample was also used in a study of T cells of mothers and their children. From that report: No persistent microchimeric T cell clones were detected.

This chain links TRBV7-2 with TRBJ2-7; 7 nucleotides line up with TRBD1. The specimen was blood. This clonotype originated in a boy younger than 18 in good health. The CDR3 coding sequence is TGTGCCAGCAGCGAAGAGCTTGGGACAGCCTACGAGCAGTACTTC. Translating it yields CASSEELGTAYEQYF. Based on the CDR3 plus reference TRBV7-2 and TRBJ2-7, the full variable domain is GAGVSQSPSNKVTEKGKDVELRCDPISGHTALYWYRQSLGQGLEFLIYFQGNSAPDKSGLPSDRFSAERTGGSVSTLTIQRTQQEDSAVYLCASSEELGTAYEQYFGPGTRLTVT.